The 7 T cell receptor beta chains below were found in one sample sequenced in a study of early T cells in non-severe SARS-CoV-2 infection. TCRdb re-analysed the 5' RACE reads in MiXCR, keeping a single row per CDR3 protein. This table holds 87,000 or so distinct CDR3 sequences, around 15% found once. Sequenced input: whole blood. The receptors derive from an adult who was a healthcare worker with PCR-confirmed SARS-CoV-2 infection or an uninfected control (not recorded which).

This clonotype was detected many times. The rearrangement joins TRBV5-6 to TRBJ1-2; 7 bases are shared with TRBD1. J gave up 8 bases and V 4 bases, and 5 bases lay outside the gene matches. The germline CDR1 and CDR2 sequences are SGHDT and YYEEEE. The CDR3 runs 12 residues. This CDR3 reads CASSGGQSGYTF. As DNA, the CDR3 is TGTGCCAGCAGCGGGGGACAGTCGGGCTACACCTTC.

This clonotype appeared many times. This chain connects TRBV27 to TRBJ1-2; no clear D gene. V was pared by 2 bases and J by 4 bases, with 14 bases between. This CDR3 spans 15 amino acids. CDR1 is MNHEY and CDR2 is SMNVEV in the germline V gene (reference sequence). As DNA, the CDR3 is TGTGCCAGCAGTTTAGCCGCCCAGGCCGTCTATGGCTACACCTTC. Its protein product is CASSLAAQAVYGYTF.

The chain couples TRBV29-1 to TRBJ1-1; D not resolved. The germline V and J ends were trimmed by 2 bases and 3 bases, with 13 bases remaining between them. Germline loops: CDR1 SQVTM, CDR2 ANQGSEA. There are 14 residues in the CDR3. The CDR3 reads CSVENKQLYTEAFF. In nucleotides, the CDR3 is TGCAGCGTTGAAAATAAACAGCTTTACACTGAAGCTTTCTTT.

This CDR3 reads CASRSYTENTEAFF. The CDR3 DNA is TGTGCCAGCAGGAGCTACACTGAGAACACTGAAGCTTTCTTT. This rearrangement joins TRBV27 to TRBJ1-1; D is uncertain. Deletions cut 6 bases from V and 1 base from J, with 12 bases between. This CDR3 is 14 amino acids long. Per the germline V gene, CDR1 is MNHEY and CDR2 is SMNVEV (reference sequence).

This clonotype came up a few times. The V and J genes are TRBV6-2 or TRBV6-3 and TRBJ1-6, with D hard to call. Germline V lookup: CDR1 MNHEY, CDR2 SVGEGT. The CDR3 spans 13 residues. V was shortened by 4 bases and J by 11 bases, with 12 bases between the two germline ends. CDR3 sequence: CASSLEGLTPLHF. The CDR3 bases are TGTGCCAGCAGTTTGGAGGGTTTGACACCCCTCCACTTT.

This clonotype was picked up a small number of times. The rearrangement links TRBV14 to TRBJ1-2, with TRBD1 identical over 10 bases. V dropped 1 base and J dropped 7; count of bases not matched to a gene: 3. Germline V gene lookup returns CDR1 SGHDN and CDR2 FVKESK. The CDR3 consists of 14 residues. CDR3 in DNA: TGTGCCAGCAGCCAAGCTCGGACAGGGGGTGGCTACACCTTC. Residues: CASSQARTGGGYTF.

The chain has TRBV4-3 and TRBJ2-1; 13 nucleotides line up with TRBD2. Unmatched junction bases numbered 8, after V lost 4 bases and J lost 8 bases. Germline V gives CDR1 LGHNA, CDR2 YSLEER. The CDR3 contains 16 residues. The CDR3 is CASSLGLAGAVHEQFF. The CDR3 region has the DNA TGCGCCAGCAGCCTAGGACTAGCGGGGGCCGTACATGAGCAGTTCTTC.